One sample yielded the 23 T cell receptor beta chains listed below, sequenced in a study of cytomegalovirus exposure and HLA in healthy donors. With 60 Vbeta and 13 Jbeta primers, the PCR was carried out. Generated by immunoSEQ multiplex PCR, the TCRdb table keeps only in-frame clones and is missing some. The table records about 150,000 clones, approximately 80% of them present only once. Sample: PBMCs. The receptors come from a male donor in good health and CMV-seronegative.

As regards this clone: The junction differs from germline at one of its ends, possibly a read error. The V call is TRBV12-5, the J call TRBJ1-1; TRBD1 agrees at 12 bases. Germline V gives CDR1 LGHNT, CDR2 FRNRAP. The CDR3 runs to 15 residues. DNA of the CDR3: TGTGCTAGTGGGTTGGGACAGGGGGCGGTCACTGAAGCTTTCTTT. It codes for CASGLGQGAVTEAFF.

V gene TRBV7-9 combines with J gene TRBJ2-3; D is unresolved. The V end was cut by 5 bases, the J end by 0 bases, with 6 bases between. Germline V gives CDR1 SEHNR, CDR2 FQNEAQ (reference sequence). The CDR3 consists of 13 residues. CDR3 protein: CASSPLSTDTQYF. The CDR3 region has the DNA TGTGCCAGCAGCCCACTAAGCACAGATACGCAGTATTTT.

The chain carries TRBV7-9 and TRBJ1-6, with D hard to call. The germline V and J ends were trimmed by 3 bases and 5 bases, with 8 bases remaining between them. The CDR3 has 14 residues. CDR1 and CDR2 (germline): SEHNR, FQNEAQ (reference sequence). In DNA form, the CDR3 reads TGTGCCAGCAGCTTGTCCAGGAATAATTCACCCCTCCACTTT. Amino acids: CASSLSRNNSPLHF. Full variable domain (missing parts from reference TRBV7-9 and TRBJ1-6): DTGVSQNPRHKITKRGQNVTFRCDPISEHNRLYWYRQTLGQGPEFLTYFQNEAQLEKSRLLSDRFSAERPKGSFSTLEIQRTEQGDSAMYLCASSLSRNNSPLHFGNGTRLTVT.

The chain is built from TRBV4-1 and TRBJ2-6; the D gene is possibly TRBD1 (6 bases). The CDR3 has 17 amino acids. From germline, CDR1 is MGHRA and CDR2 YSYEKL. The V gene lost 4 bases and the J gene lost 0 bases, with 13 bases spanning the gap. CDR3 residues: CASSPTTGNSGANVLTF. In nucleotides, the CDR3 is TGCGCCAGCAGCCCTACGACAGGCAACTCTGGGGCCAACGTCCTGACTTTC.

The J gene is TRBJ2-2, the V gene TRBV19, with 7 bases matching TRBD1. Germline trimming cut 5 bases from V and 2 bases from J; bases unmatched to any gene: 5. Germline CDR1 reads LNHDA; CDR2 reads SQIVND (reference sequence). The CDR3 spans 15 residues. As DNA, the CDR3 is TGTGCCAGTAGTTTACTAGGGGGCAACACCGGGGAGCTGTTTTTT. It yields the protein CASSLLGGNTGELFF.

The chain links TRBV27 to TRBJ2-1; 8 bases align to TRBD2. The V gene's germline CDR1 is MNHEY and CDR2 SMNVEV (reference sequence). The CDR3 runs to 14 residues. The J segment lost 12 bases and the V segment lost 3 bases, leaving 10 bases of the junction unmatched. CDR3 protein: CASSFRKRGSVQFF. CDR3 DNA: TGTGCCAGCAGTTTTCGGAAGCGGGGGTCTGTGCAGTTCTTC.

V gene TRBV7-9 combines with J gene TRBJ1-1; D ambiguous. The CDR3 totals 13 residues. The germline V and J ends were trimmed by 1 base and 2 bases, with 5 bases remaining between them. Germline V gene lookup returns CDR1 SEHNR and CDR2 FQNEAQ (reference sequence). This CDR3 reads CASSLDSNTEAFF. In DNA form, the CDR3 reads TGTGCCAGCAGCTTAGACAGTAACACTGAAGCTTTCTTT. The full variable domain, with the rest looked up from reference TRBV7-9 and TRBJ1-1, is DTGVSQNPRHKITKRGQNVTFRCDPISEHNRLYWYRQTLGQGPEFLTYFQNEAQLEKSRLLSDRFSAERPKGSFSTLEIQRTEQGDSAMYLCASSLDSNTEAFFGQGTRLTVV.

V is TRBV18 and J is TRBJ1-5; 7 nucleotides align to TRBD1. Germline values: CDR1 KGHSH, CDR2 LQKENI. With V trimmed by 6 bases and J by 7 bases, 12 bases remained unmatched. The CDR3 has 15 amino acids. CDR3 in DNA: TGTGCCAGCTCTAGCGGACAGGTACTTTTACAGCCCCAGCATTTT. This translates into CASSSGQVLLQPQHF. Using reference TRBV18 and TRBJ1-5 for the parts outside the CDR3, the full variable domain is NAGVMQNPRHLVRRRGQEARLRCSPMKGHSHVYWYRQLPEEGLKFMVYLQKENIIDESGMPKERFSAEFPKEGPSILRIQQVVRGDSAAYFCASSSGQVLLQPQHFGDGTRLSIL.

The rearrangement joins TRBV27 to TRBJ2-5; a possible D gene is TRBD1 (5 bases). Deletions cut 6 bases from V and 5 bases from J, with 13 bases between. Germline CDR1 is MNHEY and CDR2 is SMNVEV (reference sequence). The CDR3 is made up of 13 amino acids. Here the CDR3 DNA reads TGTGCCAGCAGCTCCTCAGGGTGGGAGACCCAGTACTTC. Protein product: CASSSSGWETQYF.

V gene TRBV27 combines with J gene TRBJ2-5; 7 bases align to TRBD1. Germline lookup yields CDR1 MNHEY and CDR2 SMNVEV (reference sequence). The CDR3 runs 19 residues. V lost 2 bases, J lost 3 bases, and 18 bases stayed unmatched. CDR3 region: CASSLEGVGRGLRKETQYF. CDR3 sequence (DNA): TGTGCCAGCAGTTTAGAAGGAGTTGGTAGGGGGCTCCGTAAAGAGACCCAGTACTTC.

V usage is TRBV14 and J usage is TRBJ2-3; 9 nucleotides match TRBD2. V lost 0 bases, J lost 6 bases, and 10 bases stayed unmatched. The CDR3 covers 17 residues. CDR1 is SGHDN and CDR2 is FVKESK in the germline V gene. CDR3 nucleotides: TGTGCCAGCAGCCAAGATCTCGGGACTAGCCCCACCGATACGCAGTATTTT. It yields the protein CASSQDLGTSPTDTQYF.

The rearrangement joins TRBV7-8 to TRBJ2-3; 9 bases fit TRBD2. Germline V CDR1 and CDR2: SGHVS, FQNEAQ. V lost 5 bases, J lost 1 base, and 4 bases stayed unmatched. The CDR3 is 15 residues long. CDR3 sequence: CASSISGGRTDTQYF. The CDR3 DNA follows: TGTGCCAGCAGCATTAGCGGGGGTCGCACAGATACGCAGTATTTT. The variable domain in full, with the rest retrieved from reference TRBV7-8 and TRBJ2-3, is GAGVSQSPRYKVAKRGQDVALRCDPISGHVSLFWYQQALGQGPEFLTYFQNEAQLDKSGLPSDRFFAERPEGSVSTLKIQRTQQEDSAVYLCASSISGGRTDTQYFGPGTRLTVL.

J is TRBJ1-2 and V is TRBV9, with a weak D call TRBD1 (6 bases). The CDR3 contains 15 residues. Per the germline V gene, CDR1 is SGDLS and CDR2 is YYNGEE. Trimming took off 0 bases at V and 7 bases at J, with 16 bases between the two ends. The CDR3 nucleotides read TGTGCCAGCAGCGTAGAGACCGCCCCCAGGGGTGGCTACACCTTC. Translated, it gives CASSVETAPRGGYTF.

The chain couples TRBV27 to TRBJ2-7; 7 positions agree with TRBD2. V was clipped by 8 bases and J by 0 bases; unmatched bases: 4. The V gene's germline CDR1 is MNHEY and CDR2 SMNVEV (reference sequence). The CDR3 contains 13 residues. The CDR3 here is CASRLAYSYEQYF. CDR3 sequence (DNA): TGTGCCAGCCGACTAGCCTACTCCTACGAGCAGTACTTC.

This clone has a handful of counts. The chain uses TRBV6-6 and TRBJ1-1; no firm D call. The CDR3 totals 13 residues. Germline CDR1 is MNHNY and CDR2 is SVGAGI (reference sequence). V lost 5 bases to trimming and J lost 0 bases, with 7 bases between them. The CDR3 DNA is TGTGCCAGCAGTCCGAGGGTGAACACTGAAGCTTTCTTT. This codes for CASSPRVNTEAFF.

The rearrangement uses TRBV6-5 and TRBJ2-3, with D tentatively TRBD2 (5 bases). The length of the CDR3 is 14 residues. Per germline, CDR1 MNHEY and CDR2 SVGAGI. V lost 5 bases, J lost 2 bases, and 11 bases lay in between. CDR3 sequence reads: CASSPRRATDTQYF. The CDR3 coding sequence is TGTGCCAGCAGTCCGCGGCGGGCCACAGATACGCAGTATTTT.

Concerning this clone itself: The junction departs from the called germline gene at one end, perhaps through a read error. The V and J genes are TRBV5-1 and TRBJ2-3; D is perhaps TRBD1 (5 bases). The CDR3 has 15 amino acids. Per the germline V gene, CDR1 is SGHRS and CDR2 is YFSETQ. The CDR3 bases are TGCGCCAGCAGACTCCAAACAGGAGTCACAGGTACGCAGTATTTT. Translated: CASRLQTGVTGTQYF.

This chain links TRBV2 with TRBJ2-3; 7 nucleotides agree with TRBD2. The CDR3 consists of 14 residues. After removal of 6 bases from V and 5 bases from J, the junction contained 8 bases not matched to a gene. In germline, CDR1 is SNHLY, CDR2 FYNNEI. The CDR3 loop is CASRRRENRDTQYF. CDR3 nucleotide sequence: TGTGCCAGCAGGCGGCGGGAGAATCGAGATACGCAGTATTTT.

In the case of this clone: Compared with germline, one end of the junction differs, possibly owing to a read error. V gene TRBV7-9 combines with J gene TRBJ2-7, with TRBD2 identical over 10 bases. Germline CDR1 and CDR2: SEHNR and FQNEAQ (reference sequence). This CDR3 is built from 15 residues. CDR3 sequence (DNA): TGTTCCAGCAGCTTAGCGGCTAGCGGGAGTTTCGAGCAGTACTTC. Protein sequence: CSSSLAASGSFEQYF. The full variable domain, in which reference TRBV7-9 and TRBJ2-7 provide the parts outside the CDR3, is DTGVSQNPRHKITKRGQNVTFRCDPISEHNRLYWYRQTLGQGPEFLTYFQNEAQLEKSRLLSDRFSAERPKGSFSTLEIQRTEQGDSAMYLCSSSLAASGSFEQYFGPGTRLTVT.

The chain has TRBV29-1 and TRBJ2-5; TRBD2 matches 8 bases. CDR3 length equals 13 residues. The V segment lost 3 bases and the J segment 4 bases; nucleotides outside the gene matches: 4. Germline-derived CDR1 and CDR2 are SQVTM and ANQGSEA. CDR3 sequence: CSVEIGRGETQYF. In DNA form, the CDR3 reads TGCAGCGTTGAGATCGGGAGGGGAGAGACCCAGTACTTC.

The CDR3 coding sequence is TGCGCCAGCAGCTTGGGACAGGAGACAGATACGCAGTATTTT. Translated, it gives CASSLGQETDTQYF. The chain uses TRBV5-1 and TRBJ2-3; weak D call: TRBD1 (6 bases). Per germline, CDR1 SGHRS and CDR2 YFSETQ. V was trimmed by 0 bases and J by 3 bases, leaving 8 bases between them. There are 14 residues in the CDR3.

In this sample, this clone turned up a few times. The V call is TRBV5-1, the J call TRBJ1-1, with D perhaps matching TRBD1 (6 bases). V was clipped by 5 bases and J by 1 base, with 12 bases between them. The germline V gene has CDR1 SGHRS and CDR2 YFSETQ. CDR3 length equals 14 residues. The CDR3 DNA reads as TGCGCCAGCAGAACGGGGGGCGGGAACACTGAAGCTTTCTTT. As protein: CASRTGGGNTEAFF.

The chain is built from TRBV27 and TRBJ1-2, with D perhaps TRBD1 (6 bases). V lost 5 bases and J lost 8, with 21 bases in between. This CDR3 spans 15 amino acids. Germline assignment: CDR1 MNHEY and CDR2 SMNVEV (reference sequence). The CDR3 DNA sequence: TGTGCCAGCAGTCCCGCCGGGAGGGGGACACGGGGCTACACCTTC. Translating it yields CASSPAGRGTRGYTF.